This paragraph reports one TCR beta chain. Its specificity is not known. One end of the junction is discordant with germline, which a read error may explain. These data belong to a study of blood T cells in healthy people across ages. Study results and limitations: Fewer expanded clones and more diversity marked long-lived versus aged donors. Changes seen in expanded clonotypes were possibly confounded by donor CMV status left unknown. No conclusive comparison of naive versus antigen-experienced cells was possible with unsorted PBMCs.

A second PCR of roughly 6 to 12 cycles used a sample-barcoded 5' primer and a J-beta primer mix. One entry per CDR3 protein, called by TCRdb with MiXCR from the 5' RACE reads. This sample yields over 1,500,000 distinct CDR3 sequences, of which around half are seen a single time; roughly 2.1% belongs to the top ten. Each donor supplied approximately 10 milliliters of peripheral blood. Specimen: blood. This sequence originates from a woman between 40 and 50 years old in good health.

CDR3 DNA: TGCGCCAACAGCCTAGGAGGGCCATCTGGCGAGCAGTTCTTC. It encodes CANSLGGPSGEQFF. The rearrangement uses TRBV5-1 and TRBJ2-1, with D perhaps TRBD2 (6 bases). This CDR3 has 14 residues. CDR1 SGHRS and CDR2 YFSETQ come from the germline V gene.